This T cell receptor (beta chain) derives from a study of blood T cells in healthy people across ages. The CDR3 has 14 residues. V shed 2 bases and J shed 8 bases, with 10 bases lying between them. Germline assignment: CDR1 SGHTA and CDR2 FQGTGA. The authors ran a second PCR of 7 to 11 cycles using a sample-barcoded 5' primer and a J-beta primer mix. Any given sample supplied a minimum of 2.5 million CDR3-containing paired-end reads. TCRdb analysed the 5' RACE reads with MiXCR anew, one entry per CDR3 protein. The sample carries more than 1,000,000 distinct CDR3 sequences, roughly 24% recorded once. These same data were also listed under a study on T cells of mothers and their children.

The sequence was obtained from a girl aged 2-10 years in good health. Material: blood. The rearrangement links TRBV7-3 to TRBJ1-6; D is unclear. The CDR3 DNA reads TGTGCCAGCAGCTTAGACGGGAGATATTCACCCCTCCACTTT. Encoded protein: CASSLDGRYSPLHF.